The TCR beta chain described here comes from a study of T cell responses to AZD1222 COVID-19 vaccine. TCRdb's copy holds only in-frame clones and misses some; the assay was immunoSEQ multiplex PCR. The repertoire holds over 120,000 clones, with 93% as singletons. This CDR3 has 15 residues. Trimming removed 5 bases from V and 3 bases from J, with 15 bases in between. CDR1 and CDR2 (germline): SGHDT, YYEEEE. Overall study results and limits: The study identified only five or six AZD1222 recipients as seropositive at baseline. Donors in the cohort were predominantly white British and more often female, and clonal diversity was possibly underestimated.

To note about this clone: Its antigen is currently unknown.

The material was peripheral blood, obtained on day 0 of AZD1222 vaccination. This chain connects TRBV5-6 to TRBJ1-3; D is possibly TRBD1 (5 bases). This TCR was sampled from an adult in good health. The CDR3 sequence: CASRLGRNRGNTIYF. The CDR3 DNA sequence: TGTGCCAGCAGACTGGGGCGGAACCGTGGAAACACCATATATTTT.